A single sample gave rise to the 8 T cell receptor beta chains below, sequenced in a study of CD8 T cells in ankylosing spondylitis. Each CDR3 protein is one row after TCRdb ran MiXCR on the 5' RACE reads. The sample shows 210,000 or so distinct CDR3 sequences, around a quarter of them seen only once. What was sequenced was blood, either unsorted or a sorted T cell fraction (not recorded which). Receptors were obtained from a male donor with ankylosing spondylitis or in good health (not recorded which).

The gene calls are TRBV3-1 and TRBJ1-6, with a tentative D call TRBD1 (6 bases). Germline-derived CDR1 and CDR2 are LGHDT and YNNKEL (reference sequence). This CDR3 region has 15 residues. V was shortened by 0 bases and J by 7 bases, with 10 bases between the two germline ends. CDR3: CASSQETGGNSPLHF. DNA for the CDR3: TGTGCCAGCAGCCAAGAGACAGGAGGAAATTCACCCCTCCACTTT.

V and J are TRBV20-1 and TRBJ2-1; unclear D gene. Germline V CDR1 and CDR2: DFQATT, SNEGSKA (reference sequence). This CDR3 region has 12 residues. V lost 0 bases, J lost 9 bases, and 9 bases lay in between. The CDR3 nucleotides are TGCAGTGCTAGAGATACGGTCGGTGAGCAGTTCTTC. Its translation: CSARDTVGEQFF.

This clonotype has ten or more counts. This sequence joins TRBV7-8 and TRBJ2-1; D perhaps matches TRBD2 (6 bases). The CDR3 contains 15 residues. V was clipped by 4 bases and J by 2 bases, with 12 bases between them. Germline V gene sequence: CDR1 SGHVS, CDR2 FQNEAQ. As DNA, the CDR3 is TGTGCCAGCAGCTCCTCTAGCGCGACCTACAATGAGCAGTTCTTC. Translated, it gives CASSSSSATYNEQFF.

The rearrangement joins TRBV20-1 to TRBJ2-5, with 7 bases that match TRBD2. CDR3 size: 15 residues. J lost 0 bases, V lost 7 bases, and 11 bases had no gene match. Germline CDR1 reads DFQATT; CDR2 reads SNEGSKA (reference sequence). CDR3 DNA sequence: TGCAGTGGGGAGGGGAGGGATTGGTACCAAGAGACCCAGTACTTC. This sequence encodes CSGEGRDWYQETQYF.

This clonotype was seen a single time. This sequence joins TRBV29-1 and TRBJ2-7; D remains ambiguous. Looked up from germline, CDR1 is SQVTM and CDR2 is ANQGSEA. The V end lost 6 bases, the J end lost 0 bases, and 9 bases lay between the germline ends. The CDR3 spans 12 residues. The CDR3 nucleotides read TGCAGCGTCAAGACGGTCTCCTACGAGCAGTACTTC. Residues: CSVKTVSYEQYF.

This clonotype was observed many times. The chain joins TRBV3-1 to TRBJ2-1; maybe TRBD1 (5 bases). V lost 4 bases to trimming and J lost 3 bases, with 13 bases between them. There are 15 residues in the CDR3. Per the germline V gene, CDR1 is LGHDT and CDR2 is YNNKEL (reference sequence). The CDR3 DNA is TGTGCCAGCAGCCGGGCAGGGCCCGTCTACAATGAGCAGTTCTTC. Its translation: CASSRAGPVYNEQFF.

The chain carries TRBV6-5 and TRBJ2-3, with 8 bases matching TRBD1. The V gene end was trimmed by 4 bases and the J gene end by 1 base; junction bases not matched to a gene: 4. The germline CDR1 and CDR2 sequences are MNHEY and SVGAGI. The CDR3 runs 15 residues. Here the CDR3 DNA reads TGTGCCAGCAGTTCTCCGGGACAGGGCACAGATACGCAGTATTTT. Translated: CASSSPGQGTDTQYF.

Many counts were recorded for this clonotype. The CDR3 coding sequence is TGTGCCACCAGTCGGACGGGAGGCACCGGGGAGCTGTTTTTT. Residues: CATSRTGGTGELFF. The chain is built from TRBV24-1 and TRBJ2-2; 7 bases are shared with TRBD2. Per germline, CDR1 KGHDR and CDR2 SFDVKD. The ends lost 6 bases at V and 4 bases at J; junction bases unmatched: 4. The CDR3 totals 14 residues.